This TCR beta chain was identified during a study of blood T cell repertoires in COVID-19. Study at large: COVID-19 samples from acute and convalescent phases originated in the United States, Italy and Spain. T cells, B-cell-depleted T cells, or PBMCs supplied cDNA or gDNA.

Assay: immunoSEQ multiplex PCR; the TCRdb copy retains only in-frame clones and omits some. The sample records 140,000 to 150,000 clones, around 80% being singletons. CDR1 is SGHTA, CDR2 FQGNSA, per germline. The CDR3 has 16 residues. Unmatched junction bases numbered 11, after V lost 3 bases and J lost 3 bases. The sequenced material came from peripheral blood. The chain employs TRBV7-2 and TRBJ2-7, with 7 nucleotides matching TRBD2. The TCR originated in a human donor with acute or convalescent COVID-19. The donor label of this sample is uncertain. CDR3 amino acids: CASSFNGAGGGYEQYF. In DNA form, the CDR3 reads TGTGCCAGCAGCTTTAACGGCGCAGGCGGGGGCTACGAGCAGTACTTC.